These T cell receptor beta chains were read from a single sample in a study of T-cell reconstitution after alpha-beta-depleted transplantation in children. Using its own MiXCR run on the PCR reads, TCRdb lists one record per CDR3 protein. The sample holds 150,000 to 250,000 distinct CDR3 sequences, more than 14% seen once. Sequencing was performed on PBMCs from the stem cell graft donor, taken from the stem cell graft. Receptor source: a human donor who donated a stem cell graft to a child with acute lymphoblastic leukemia. CDR3s include the opening cysteine and the closing phenylalanine or tryptophan. The D gene is left open where the match is weak. Expanded clones get a size class; other rows say once, few or many, or leave the size out.

size: NA; D: NA; J: TRBJ2-1; V: TRBV30; CDR3: CAWSPGKVGDEQFF; DNA: TGTGCCTGGAGTCCCGGGAAGGTCGGCGATGAGCAGTTCTTC
size: many; D: TRBD2; J: TRBJ2-7; V: TRBV27; CDR3: CASSLLHKGASGEQYF; DNA: TGTGCCAGCAGTTTACTCCACAAAGGGGCTAGCGGCGAGCAGTACTTC
size: NA; D: TRBD2; J: TRBJ2-1; V: TRBV20-1; CDR3: CSATLHPGLADNEQFF; DNA: TGCAGTGCAACTCTACACCCGGGACTAGCGGACAATGAGCAGTTCTTC
size: many; D: NA; J: TRBJ2-1; V: TRBV28; CDR3: CASSPTTLGGSNEQFF; DNA: TGTGCCAGCAGCCCTACCACCCTAGGGGGGAGCAATGAGCAGTTCTTC
size: many; D: NA; J: TRBJ2-1; V: TRBV12-3/TRBV12-4; CDR3: CASSLELAVSYNEQFF; DNA: TGTGCCAGCAGCCTTGAACTAGCCGTCTCCTACAATGAGCAGTTCTTC
size: many; D: NA; J: TRBJ1-3; V: TRBV6-1; CDR3: CASSPGGTSGNTIYF; DNA: TGTGCCAGCAGCCCTGGGGGGACCTCCGGAAACACCATATATTTT
size: many; D: TRBD2; J: TRBJ2-1; V: TRBV12-3/TRBV12-4; CDR3: CASSTSGTYNEQFF; DNA: TGTGCCAGCAGTACTAGCGGGACCTACAATGAGCAGTTCTTC
size: many; D: TRBD1; J: TRBJ1-1; V: TRBV27; CDR3: CASSKGDSNTEAFF; DNA: TGTGCCAGCAGTAAAGGGGACAGTAACACTGAAGCTTTCTTT
size: many; D: NA; J: TRBJ2-1; V: TRBV12-3/TRBV12-4; CDR3: CASSLARRGRNEQFF; DNA: TGTGCCAGCAGTTTAGCGCGCAGGGGGAGGAATGAGCAGTTCTTC
size: many; D: NA; J: TRBJ2-3; V: TRBV6-1; CDR3: CASRDPGLGDTQYF; DNA: TGTGCCAGCAGAGACCCTGGCTTAGGGGATACGCAGTATTTT
size: many; D: NA; J: TRBJ2-1; V: TRBV28; CDR3: CASSFIDNEQFF; DNA: TGTGCCAGCAGTTTTATAGACAATGAGCAGTTCTTC
size: many; D: NA; J: TRBJ2-1; V: TRBV12-3/TRBV12-4; CDR3: CASSLASSYNEQFF; DNA: TGTGCCAGCAGCCTAGCGAGCTCCTACAATGAGCAGTTCTTC
size: many; D: TRBD1; J: TRBJ2-1; V: TRBV7-2; CDR3: CASNGDRVREQFF; DNA: TGTGCCAGCAATGGGGACAGGGTGAGGGAGCAGTTCTTC
size: many; D: NA; J: TRBJ2-3; V: TRBV19; CDR3: CASSSSETQYF; DNA: TGTGCCAGTAGTTCTAGCGAAACGCAGTATTTT
size: many; D: TRBD1; J: TRBJ1-1; V: TRBV12-3/TRBV12-4; CDR3: CASSVGQGPFF; DNA: TGTGCCAGCAGTGTGGGACAGGGGCCTTTCTTT
size: many; D: TRBD2; J: TRBJ2-1; V: TRBV12-3/TRBV12-4; CDR3: CASSPTSAEQFF; DNA: TGTGCCAGCAGTCCGACTAGCGCTGAGCAGTTCTTC
size: many; D: NA; J: TRBJ2-7; V: TRBV20-1; CDR3: CSAGTNSYEQYF; DNA: TGCAGTGCTGGGACAAACTCCTACGAGCAGTACTTC
size: few; D: TRBD1; J: TRBJ2-1; V: TRBV19; CDR3: CASSPTARWDRGLVNEQFF; DNA: TGTGCCAGTAGTCCGACAGCCCGCTGGGACAGGGGGCTGGTCAATGAGCAGTTCTTC
size: many; D: NA; J: TRBJ1-1; V: TRBV6-5; CDR3: CASSYAPWAEAFF; DNA: TGTGCCAGCAGTTATGCCCCATGGGCTGAAGCTTTCTTT
size: many; D: NA; J: TRBJ2-1; V: TRBV29-1; CDR3: CSVDPTGDNEQFF; DNA: TGCAGCGTTGATCCGACAGGTGACAATGAGCAGTTCTTC
size: NA; D: NA; J: TRBJ1-2; V: TRBV18; CDR3: CASSVGSAMTGYTF; DNA: TGTGCCAGCTCGGTGGGGTCGGCTATGACGGGCTACACCTTC
size: many; D: NA; J: TRBJ2-5; V: TRBV15; CDR3: CATSRVYQETQYF; DNA: TGTGCCACCAGCAGAGTCTACCAAGAGACCCAGTACTTC
size: many; D: TRBD1; J: TRBJ1-5; V: TRBV28; CDR3: CASSSTRGLQPQHF; DNA: TGTGCCAGCAGTTCAACCAGGGGGCTCCAGCCCCAGCATTTT
size: few; D: NA; J: TRBJ2-2; V: TRBV12-3/TRBV12-4; CDR3: CASSGTPRNTGELFF; DNA: TGTGCCAGCAGTGGGACTCCGAGGAACACCGGGGAGCTGTTTTTT
size: many; D: NA; J: TRBJ2-3; V: TRBV7-6; CDR3: CASSVPAEGTYPTDTQYF; DNA: TGTGCCAGCAGCGTGCCAGCCGAAGGGACTTACCCCACAGATACGCAGTATTTT
size: many; D: NA; J: TRBJ2-5; V: TRBV29-1; CDR3: CSVLGGRGNQETQYF; DNA: TGCAGCGTTCTAGGGGGTAGGGGCAACCAAGAGACCCAGTACTTC
size: many; D: NA; J: TRBJ1-1; V: TRBV19; CDR3: CASSPEAMRNTEAFF; DNA: TGTGCCAGTAGCCCCGAGGCCATGAGGAACACTGAAGCTTTCTTT
size: few; D: TRBD2; J: TRBJ2-7; V: TRBV6-1; CDR3: CASSEYQRGATVYEQYF; DNA: TGTGCCAGCAGTGAATACCAGCGGGGAGCGACCGTCTACGAGCAGTACTTC
size: many; D: NA; J: TRBJ1-1; V: TRBV29-1; CDR3: CSVSKLAGSWGTEAFF; DNA: TGCAGCGTCTCGAAGTTGGCAGGGAGTTGGGGCACTGAAGCTTTCTTT
size: many; D: NA; J: TRBJ2-7; V: TRBV20-1; CDR3: CSASRLESSYEQYF; DNA: TGCAGTGCTAGTAGGTTGGAGAGCTCCTACGAGCAGTACTTC
size: few; D: TRBD1; J: TRBJ1-4; V: TRBV20-1; CDR3: CSAVPGGSTNEKLFF; DNA: TGCAGTGCCGTACCAGGGGGCTCGACTAATGAAAAACTGTTTTTT